The source of this T cell receptor (beta chain) is a study of spatial heterogeneity in lung cancer. MiXCR, applied by TCRdb to the 5' RACE reads, yields one record per CDR3 protein. The data contain approximately 10,000 distinct CDR3 sequences, 21% of them singletons. The CDR3 extends over 13 amino acids. Germline V gene lookup returns CDR1 SEHNR and CDR2 FQNEAQ (reference sequence). The V and J ends lost 5 bases and 4 bases respectively, with 11 bases between them. This sample's time point: blood at routine non-recurrence follow-up after resection. In this sample, this clonotype turned up a few times.

The genes are TRBV7-9 and TRBJ2-5; TRBD1 might be the D (6 bases). The TCR comes from a male donor with early-stage non-small cell lung cancer. Material: PBMCs, obtained at follow-up. CDR3 loop: CASSLQDRETQYF. Written as DNA, the CDR3 is TGTGCCAGCAGCCTACAGGACAGAGAGACCCAGTACTTC. The whole variable domain, filled in from reference TRBV7-9 and TRBJ2-5, reads DTGVSQNPRHKITKRGQNVTFRCDPISEHNRLYWYRQTLGQGPEFLTYFQNEAQLEKSRLLSDRFSAERPKGSFSTLEIQRTEQGDSAMYLCASSLQDRETQYFGPGTRLLVL.